Presented here are 23 T cell receptor beta chains from one specimen sequenced in a study of blood T cell repertoires in COVID-19. Assay: immunoSEQ multiplex PCR; the TCRdb copy retains only in-frame clones and omits some. The sample contains roughly 180,000 clones, about three quarters of which appear only once. Sequenced material: peripheral blood. Source of these receptors: a woman aged 80 or over with COVID-19, enrolled during active disease.

This clone was observed a few times. This sequence joins TRBV5-6 and TRBJ2-1; TRBD2 aligns across 14 bases. The CDR3 spans 16 residues. The germline V gene has CDR1 SGHDT and CDR2 YYEEEE. After removal of 3 bases from V and 9 bases from J, the junction contained 8 bases not matched to a gene. The CDR3 DNA sequence: TGTGCCAGCAGCTCCTTGACTAGCGGGGGGGCTACTGAGCAGTTCTTC. Protein product: CASSSLTSGGATEQFF.

This chain connects TRBV7-2 to TRBJ2-5; D perhaps matches TRBD1 (6 bases). The CDR3 contains 17 residues. Trimming removed 2 bases from V and 1 base from J, with 17 bases in between. Germline loops: CDR1 SGHTA, CDR2 FQGNSA. The CDR3: CASSLLRQGPFQETQYF. For the CDR3, the DNA is TGTGCCAGCAGCTTATTGCGGCAGGGGCCCTTCCAAGAGACCCAGTACTTC.

The J gene is TRBJ2-2, the V gene TRBV6-5; D call uncertain. The V and J ends lost 3 bases and 6 bases respectively, with 5 bases between them. This CDR3 is built from 12 residues. Germline V gives CDR1 MNHEY, CDR2 SVGAGI. CDR3 sequence (DNA): TGTGCCAGCAGTTATTTCTCCGGGGAGCTGTTTTTT. Translated: CASSYFSGELFF.

The rearrangement uses TRBV6-6 and TRBJ1-5; D gene ambiguous. Trimming removed 5 bases at V and 3 bases at J, with 14 bases between. The length of the CDR3 is 15 residues. Germline CDR1 reads MNHNY; CDR2 reads SVGAGI (reference sequence). The CDR3, as DNA: TGTGCCAGCAGTCGATCAGGACTGTCCAATCAGCCCCAGCATTTT. This codes for CASSRSGLSNQPQHF.

The chain uses TRBV6-1 and TRBJ2-4, with 8 nucleotides matching TRBD2. V lost 3 bases to trimming and J lost 2 bases; unmatched junction nucleotides: 3. Germline V CDR1 and CDR2: MNHNS, SASEGT. CDR3 size: 15 residues. CDR3 in amino acids: CASSESGGTKNIQYF. The CDR3 DNA is TGTGCCAGCAGTGAGAGCGGGGGTACCAAAAACATTCAGTACTTC.

V usage is TRBV30 and J usage is TRBJ2-3; 9 bases are a match to TRBD2. Germline-derived CDR1 and CDR2 are GTSNPN and SVGIG (reference sequence). This CDR3 is 15 amino acids long. V was clipped by 3 bases and J by 0 bases; unmatched bases: 4. For the CDR3, the DNA is TGTGCCTGGAGCCGTAGCGGGGGAAGCACAGATACGCAGTATTTT. Translated: CAWSRSGGSTDTQYF.

In its sample, this clone was seen many times. The rearrangement uses TRBV5-6 and TRBJ1-2; TRBD1 is a possible D gene (5 bases). Germline V gives CDR1 SGHDT, CDR2 YYEEEE. The CDR3 length is 14 residues. The germline V and J ends were trimmed by 1 base and 8 bases, with 15 bases remaining between them. CDR3 amino acids: CASSLKTGIRGYTF. CDR3 DNA: TGTGCCAGCAGCTTGAAAACAGGCATTAGGGGCTACACCTTC.

The chain recombines TRBV28 with TRBJ2-1; 8 bases line up with TRBD1. The CDR3 is made up of 15 amino acids. Germline V gene data show CDR1 as MDHEN and CDR2 as SYDVKM. Germline trimming cut 6 bases from V and 4 bases from J; bases unmatched to any gene: 8. The CDR3 DNA is TGTGCCAGCAGGACACAGGGGGGTAGGTACAATGAGCAGTTCTTC. Its protein is CASRTQGGRYNEQFF.

This clone was counted only a few times. This chain links TRBV6-6 with TRBJ2-1; 7 bases agree with TRBD2. CDR3 length: 14 amino acids. Germline values: CDR1 MNHNY, CDR2 SVGAGI (reference sequence). The junction had 12 bases not matched to a gene; V was cut back by 7 bases and J by 9 bases. The CDR3 sequence: CASKKLGLVPEQFF. CDR3 nucleotide sequence: TGTGCCAGCAAAAAATTAGGACTAGTTCCTGAGCAGTTCTTC.

The chain couples TRBV5-1 to TRBJ2-1; TRBD2 matches at 7 bases. The CDR3 consists of 16 residues. The V segment lost 0 bases and the J segment 0 bases; nucleotides outside the gene matches: 3. CDR1 is SGHRS, CDR2 YFSETQ, per germline. CDR3 nucleotides: TGCGCCAGCAGCTTGGTTGGCGGGAGCTCCTACAATGAGCAGTTCTTC. It encodes CASSLVGGSSYNEQFF. Full variable domain (outside the CDR3, taken from reference TRBV5-1 and TRBJ2-1): KAGVTQTPRYLIKTRGQQVTLSCSPISGHRSVSWYQQTPGQGLQFLFEYFSETQRNKGNFPGRFSGRQFSNSRSEMNVSTLELGDSALYLCASSLVGGSSYNEQFFGPGTRLTVL.

The CDR3 spells CASSLWTGGASGNTIYF. The CDR3 DNA is TGTGCCAGCTCACTCTGGACAGGGGGCGCTTCTGGAAACACCATATATTTT. J is TRBJ1-3 and V is TRBV18, with 11 bases fitting TRBD1. The CDR3 runs to 17 residues. V was clipped by 4 bases and J by 1 base; unmatched bases: 6. Germline CDR1 is KGHSH and CDR2 is LQKENI.

This clone was detected a few times. V gene TRBV9 combines with J gene TRBJ2-3; 8 bases are a match to TRBD2. The length of the CDR3 is 15 residues. Germline CDR1 reads SGDLS; CDR2 reads YYNGEE. J gave up 2 bases and V 4 bases, and 6 bases lay outside the gene matches. The CDR3 coding sequence is TGTGCCAGCAGCCCGGGGGGGCGGTCCACAGATACGCAGTATTTT. Translating gives CASSPGGRSTDTQYF. The full variable domain, its missing parts supplied by reference TRBV9 and TRBJ2-3, is DSGVTQTPKHLITATGQRVTLRCSPRSGDLSVYWYQQSLDQGLQFLIQYYNGEERAKGNILERFSAQQFPDLHSELNLSSLELGDSALYFCASSPGGRSTDTQYFGPGTRLTVL.

This clone was picked up a small number of times. The rearrangement joins TRBV19 to TRBJ2-7; D remains unclear. The CDR3 spans 15 residues. Germline CDR1 LNHDA, CDR2 SQIVND (reference sequence). The CDR3 sequence: CPDFPDGLVRYEQYF. CDR3 DNA sequence: TGTCCCGACTTTCCCGATGGTCTGGTGAGATACGAGCAGTACTTC.

The genes are TRBV10-3 and TRBJ2-7; weak D call: TRBD2 (6 bases). In germline, CDR1 is ENHRY, CDR2 SYGVKD. The CDR3 is 14 amino acids. V was clipped by 11 bases and J by 3 bases, with 20 bases between them. CDR3 sequence (DNA): TGTGCCTCAAGTGTGGGGCTAGCGCTCTACGAGCAGTACTTC. Translating it yields CASSVGLALYEQYF.

This clone was observed a handful of times. The V gene is TRBV11-2, the J gene TRBJ1-1; 7 bases are shared with TRBD1. Trimming cost V 5 bases and J 4 bases; bases outside gene matches: 7. Germline values: CDR1 SGHAT, CDR2 FQNNGV. The CDR3 length is 14 residues. The CDR3 nucleotides are TGTGCCAGCAGCACCACAGGGGTCGGCACTGAAGCTTTCTTT. As protein: CASSTTGVGTEAFF.

This clone has only a few counts. V and J are TRBV6-2 or TRBV6-3 and TRBJ2-3; 7 bases are a match to TRBD1. V shed 0 bases, J shed 1 base, and the junction held 4 bases outside the gene matches. The V gene's germline CDR1 is MNHEY and CDR2 SVGEGT. The CDR3 has 16 amino acids. The CDR3 DNA follows: TGTGCCAGCAGTTACTCGAGGGACAGTGGCACAGATACGCAGTATTTT. This sequence encodes CASSYSRDSGTDTQYF.

The genes are TRBV7-9 and TRBJ1-2; D may be TRBD1 (6 bases). V was cut by 2 bases and J by 1 base, with 14 bases left in between. CDR3 length: 16 residues. Germline loops: CDR1 SEHNR, CDR2 FQNEAQ (reference sequence). CDR3 DNA sequence: TGTGCCAGCAGCTTAACGCAGGGGTCTCTTAACTATGGCTACACCTTC. Amino acid sequence: CASSLTQGSLNYGYTF.

This chain connects TRBV12-3 or TRBV12-4 to TRBJ2-1; D unclear. The ends were cut back, 6 bases at V and 6 bases at J, with 9 bases in the middle. This CDR3 has 12 residues. The CDR3 protein is CASSPVRNEQFF. DNA for the CDR3: TGTGCCAGCAGCCCTGTGCGCAATGAGCAGTTCTTC.

The chain couples TRBV27 to TRBJ2-1; 11 positions agree with TRBD2. This CDR3 has 15 amino acids. Germline values: CDR1 MNHEY, CDR2 SMNVEV (reference sequence). After removal of 4 bases from V and 2 bases from J, the junction contained 1 base not matched to a gene. The CDR3: CASSSGLAAYNEQFF. CDR3 DNA: TGTGCCAGCAGTTCGGGACTAGCGGCCTACAATGAGCAGTTCTTC.

This rearrangement joins TRBV19 to TRBJ2-2; no reliable D call. CDR3 length: 17 residues. Germline loops: CDR1 LNHDA, CDR2 SQIVND (reference sequence). With 3 bases removed from V and 1 base from J, the gap between germline ends came to 15 bases. The CDR3 loop is CASSMPPRHRNTGELFF. The CDR3 region has the DNA TGTGCCAGTAGTATGCCCCCGCGCCACCGGAACACCGGGGAGCTGTTTTTT.

The rearrangement links TRBV4-1 to TRBJ2-1; 7 nucleotides match TRBD2. The germline V gene encodes CDR1 MGHRA and CDR2 YSYEKL. With V trimmed by 3 bases and J by 5 bases, 13 bases remained unmatched. The CDR3 has 17 amino acids. The CDR3 DNA reads TGCGCCAGCAGCCATCCCTTCGGGCTAGCGGAGCACAATGAGCAGTTCTTC. As protein: CASSHPFGLAEHNEQFF.

The CDR3: CASSPQGSIMQPQHF. CDR3 DNA sequence: TGTGCCAGCAGTCCACAGGGAAGCATCATGCAGCCCCAGCATTTT. The gene calls are TRBV4-2 and TRBJ1-5; D possibly corresponds to TRBD1 (6 bases). The length of the CDR3 is 15 residues. Per the germline V gene, CDR1 is LGHNA and CDR2 is YNFKEQ. Trimming took off 6 bases at V and 7 bases at J, with 19 bases between the two ends.

The rearrangement links TRBV19 to TRBJ1-1, with D tentatively TRBD1 (5 bases). Germline V gene sequence: CDR1 LNHDA, CDR2 SQIVND (reference sequence). The CDR3 runs 14 residues. Trimming left V 2 bases short and J 1 base short, with 8 bases between. The DNA for the CDR3 is TGTGCCAGTAGTATATTAGGGGAGAACACTGAAGCTTTCTTT. Translated, it gives CASSILGENTEAFF.